This T cell receptor (beta chain) was observed in a study of cytomegalovirus exposure and HLA in healthy donors. The PCR had 60 Vbeta and 13 Jbeta primers. Repertoires were generated with immunoSEQ multiplex PCR, while TCRdb's copy carries only in-frame clones and drops some. The top ten clones hold approximately 1.5% of a sample with 150,000 or so clones, approximately 80% of them seen once. CDR1 is MNHEY and CDR2 is SMNVEV in the germline V gene (reference sequence). This CDR3 has 15 amino acids. The V and J ends lost 5 bases and 0 bases respectively, with 13 bases between them. The chain carries TRBV27 and TRBJ1-1, with unresolved D. The TCR sequence derives from a man aged 25-45 years in good health and CMV-seropositive. Sequencing was done on a sample of PBMCs. CDR3 nucleotide sequence: TGTGCCAGCAGTCCCGACACGACCATGAACACTGAAGCTTTCTTT. Protein product: CASSPDTTMNTEAFF.